These T cell receptor beta chains were read from a single sample in a study of T cells in Graves' hyperthyroidism and ophthalmopathy. TCRdb processed the multiplex PCR reads anew with MiXCR; each CDR3 protein has one entry. The table records a few hundred thousand distinct CDR3 sequences, about 15% of them present only once. Sequenced sample: blood. These receptors all come from a woman in her 30s with Graves' ophthalmopathy. Each CDR3 is given with its conserved first and last residue. Fields, in order: D gene, J gene, clone size, V gene, CDR3 protein, CDR3 DNA. The D gene is left open where the match is weak. Only part of the rows carry a size: once, few, many, or a class if the clone is expanded.

.	TRBJ2-4	few	TRBV29-1	CSVTGTAKNIQYF	TGCAGCGTTACCGGGACAGCCAAAAACATTCAGTACTTC
.	TRBJ2-2	few	TRBV7-6	CASRRTIRSTGELFF	TGTGCCAGCAGGCGTACTATTAGGAGCACCGGGGAGCTGTTTTTT
.	TRBJ1-1	many	TRBV9	CASSVEGTGTEAFF	TGTGCCAGCAGCGTCGAGGGTACTGGCACTGAAGCTTTCTTT
TRBD2	TRBJ2-5	few	TRBV7-6	CASSLALGDLAGVWETQYF	TGTGCCAGCAGCTTAGCTTTGGGGGATCTAGCGGGAGTCTGGGAGACCCAGTACTTC
.	TRBJ1-1	many	TRBV20-1	CSARDHGGMTEAFF	TGCAGTGCTAGAGATCACGGGGGAATGACTGAAGCTTTCTTT
.	TRBJ1-1	many	TRBV12-3/TRBV12-4	CASTPGGNAFF	TGTGCCAGCACCCCGGGAGGGAATGCTTTCTTT
.	TRBJ1-5	many	TRBV28	CASSSPRYQPQHF	TGTGCCAGCAGTTCCCCTCGTTATCAGCCCCAGCATTTT
.	TRBJ2-1	many	TRBV27	CASSSLGENEQFF	TGTGCCAGCAGTTCGCTTGGGGAAAATGAGCAGTTCTTC
TRBD2	TRBJ2-5	many	TRBV5-8	CASSLGNSLADQETQYF	TGTGCCAGCAGCTTGGGCAACTCACTAGCGGACCAAGAGACCCAGTACTTC
.	TRBJ2-5	many	TRBV27	CASSLSGFPDQETQYF	TGTGCCAGCAGTTTGTCAGGGTTCCCTGACCAAGAGACCCAGTACTTC
.	TRBJ1-5	many	TRBV12-3/TRBV12-4	CASSLGGLGNQPQHF	TGTGCCAGCAGTTTAGGGGGACTAGGGAATCAGCCCCAGCATTTT
TRBD2	TRBJ2-1	many	TRBV6-1	CASSERWREENEQFF	TGTGCCAGCAGTGAAAGATGGCGGGAGGAGAATGAGCAGTTCTTC
.	TRBJ2-1	.	TRBV2	CAITGRDEQFF	TGTGCCATAACCGGCCGGGATGAGCAGTTCTTC
TRBD1	TRBJ1-2	.	TRBV7-9	CASSSGQTNYGYTF	TGTGCCAGCAGCTCGGGACAGACTAACTATGGCTACACCTTC
.	TRBJ2-7	many	TRBV9	CASSVEADSYEQYF	TGTGCCAGCAGCGTAGAAGCGGACTCCTACGAGCAGTACTTC
.	TRBJ2-3	many	TRBV20-1	CSANEVRADTQYF	TGCAGTGCTAACGAGGTGAGAGCAGATACGCAGTATTTT
.	TRBJ2-1	many	TRBV10-3	CAITSDSYNEQFF	TGTGCCATCACCTCTGACAGCTACAATGAGCAGTTCTTC
TRBD2	TRBJ2-1	many	TRBV7-8	CASSLVRTSGRNEQFF	TGTGCCAGCAGCTTAGTACGGACTAGCGGGAGGAATGAGCAGTTCTTC
TRBD2	TRBJ2-7	many	TRBV7-9	CASGPQTSGVSYEQYF	TGTGCCAGCGGCCCCCAGACTAGCGGGGTTTCCTACGAGCAGTACTTC
TRBD2	TRBJ2-7	many	TRBV7-2	CASSHLAGADWEQYF	TGTGCCAGCAGCCACTTAGCGGGAGCTGACTGGGAGCAGTACTTC
.	TRBJ2-1	.	TRBV24-1	CATSDFVRGHYNEQFF	TGTGCCACCAGTGACTTTGTGAGGGGTCACTACAATGAGCAGTTCTTC
.	TRBJ2-7	many	TRBV7-2	CASSLGGLSGWQYF	TGTGCCAGCAGCTTAGGGGGCCTTAGCGGTTGGCAGTACTTC
.	TRBJ2-2	.	TRBV7-2	CASSLRDSHGELFF	TGTGCCAGCAGCTTAAGGGACTCTCACGGGGAGCTGTTTTTT
.	TRBJ2-5	many	TRBV20-1	CSARDSYQETQYF	TGCAGTGCTAGGGACAGCTATCAAGAGACCCAGTACTTC
TRBD2	TRBJ2-3	many	TRBV28	CASSPEKLAGDADTQYF	TGTGCCAGCAGTCCCGAAAAACTAGCGGGAGACGCGGATACGCAGTATTTT
.	TRBJ2-1	once	TRBV28	CASSLSLSYNEQFF	TGTGCCAGCAGTTTGTCCCTCTCCTACAATGAGCAGTTCTTC
TRBD2	TRBJ2-2	many	TRBV20-1	CSTNLGGPGGELFF	TGCAGTACTAACTTGGGAGGGCCCGGCGGGGAGCTGTTTTTT
.	TRBJ2-2	few	TRBV6-1	CASTLVGSNTGELFF	TGTGCCAGCACCCTCGTTGGATCGAACACCGGGGAGCTGTTTTTT
TRBD2	TRBJ2-5	few	TRBV12-3/TRBV12-4	CASSERDGPQETQYF	TGTGCCAGCAGTGAGCGGGACGGACCTCAAGAGACCCAGTACTTC
.	TRBJ2-1	.	TRBV24-1	CATSKSDTYPYNEQFF	TGTGCCACCAGTAAATCTGACACGTACCCCTACAATGAGCAGTTCTTC
.	TRBJ2-2	many	TRBV3-1	CASSRGTANTGELFF	TGTGCCAGCAGCCGGGGGACTGCGAACACCGGGGAGCTGTTTTTT
TRBD2	TRBJ2-1	.	TRBV7-2	CASSLDVGGSTEQFF	TGTGCCAGCAGCTTAGATGTTGGCGGGAGCACTGAGCAGTTCTTC
TRBD2	TRBJ2-1	few	TRBV29-1	CSVRTGSSGRDEQFF	TGCAGCGTTAGAACAGGGTCTAGCGGGAGAGATGAGCAGTTCTTC
.	TRBJ2-1	.	TRBV24-1	CATSDFRSGVYNEQFF	TGTGCCACCAGTGATTTCCGAAGCGGAGTTTACAATGAGCAGTTCTTC
TRBD1	TRBJ2-5	.	TRBV11-1	CASSSWEVYWTGKETQYF	TGTGCCAGCAGCTCCTGGGAGGTATATTGGACAGGGAAAGAGACCCAGTACTTC
TRBD1	TRBJ2-7	many	TRBV11-2	CASSTGTGGYEQYF	TGTGCCAGCAGCACCGGGACAGGGGGATACGAGCAGTACTTC
TRBD2	TRBJ2-1	.	TRBV7-2	CASSQKIASGRLYNEQFF	TGTGCCAGCAGCCAAAAAATTGCTAGCGGGAGGCTCTACAATGAGCAGTTCTTC
.	TRBJ2-7	many	TRBV27	CASSWGAVYEQYF	TGTGCCAGCAGTTGGGGGGCGGTCTACGAGCAGTACTTC
TRBD1	TRBJ1-1	.	TRBV6-2/TRBV6-3	CASSHPRTGEAFF	TGTGCCAGCAGCCACCCTAGGACAGGGGAAGCTTTCTTT
.	TRBJ2-6	few	TRBV27	CASSLLTFGANVLTF	TGTGCCAGCAGTTTATTAACCTTCGGGGCCAACGTCCTGACTTTC
.	TRBJ2-7	.	TRBV7-2	CASTQEVQDEQYF	TGTGCCAGCACCCAGGAAGTTCAAGACGAGCAGTACTTC
.	TRBJ2-7	few	TRBV16	CASSQSTGFNEQYF	TGTGCCAGCAGCCAAAGTACAGGGTTCAACGAGCAGTACTTC
.	TRBJ2-5	many	TRBV28	CASSIDRYRQETQYF	TGTGCCAGCAGCATCGACAGGTATCGGCAAGAGACCCAGTACTTC
.	TRBJ2-7	.	TRBV6-1	CASSQPWGEMDEQYF	TGTGCCAGCAGCCAACCTTGGGGCGAGATGGACGAGCAGTACTTC
.	TRBJ2-7	few	TRBV6-6	CASSYSRTQPWEQYF	TGTGCCAGCAGTTACTCGAGGACTCAGCCTTGGGAGCAGTACTTC
TRBD1	TRBJ2-3	many	TRBV28	CASSSFRDRSSTDTQYF	TGTGCCAGCAGTTCCTTCCGGGACAGGTCTAGCACAGATACGCAGTATTTT
TRBD2	TRBJ2-7	.	TRBV5-1	CASSLASGRGYEQYF	TGCGCCAGCAGCTTGGCTAGCGGGAGGGGATACGAGCAGTACTTC
TRBD2	TRBJ2-5	many	TRBV7-2	CASSLGGGRETQYF	TGTGCCAGCAGCTTAGGAGGCGGGAGGGAGACCCAGTACTTC
.	TRBJ1-1	many	TRBV18	CASSPDLNEAFF	TGTGCCAGCTCACCGGACCTTAATGAAGCTTTCTTT
.	TRBJ2-7	.	TRBV29-1	CSVGTGAEYEQYF	TGCAGCGTTGGCACGGGGGCAGAATACGAGCAGTACTTC
.	TRBJ2-3	many	TRBV5-1	CASSLPGRVTDTQYF	TGCGCCAGCAGCTTACCGGGACGAGTCACAGATACGCAGTATTTT
.	TRBJ2-7	many	TRBV7-2	CASSLAGTPEQYF	TGTGCCAGCAGCTTAGCGGGGACTCCCGAGCAGTACTTC
.	TRBJ1-2	many	TRBV12-3/TRBV12-4	CASSYDSNYGYTF	TGTGCCAGCAGTTATGACAGCAACTATGGCTACACCTTC
TRBD1	TRBJ2-1	many	TRBV2	CASSKAGTGTYNEQFF	TGTGCCAGCAGCAAAGCCGGGACAGGGACCTACAATGAGCAGTTCTTC
.	TRBJ1-4	many	TRBV20-1	CSARGGGASNEKLFF	TGCAGTGCTAGAGGGGGCGGGGCCTCTAATGAAAAACTGTTTTTT
.	TRBJ2-7	many	TRBV24-1	CATSDLGYEQYF	TGTGCCACCAGTGATTTGGGCTACGAGCAGTACTTC
.	TRBJ2-4	.	TRBV19	CASKEKNIQYF	TGTGCCAGTAAGGAGAAAAACATTCAGTACTTC
.	TRBJ2-5	many	TRBV20-1	CSARVIEAEHETQYF	TGCAGTGCTAGAGTAATAGAAGCGGAACATGAGACCCAGTACTTC
TRBD2	TRBJ2-7	many	TRBV14	CASSQTSGSYYEQYF	TGTGCCAGCAGCCAGACTAGCGGGAGTTATTACGAGCAGTACTTC
TRBD2	TRBJ2-5	.	TRBV12-3/TRBV12-4	CASSQTSGRAWRETQYF	TGTGCCAGCAGCCAGACTAGCGGGAGGGCCTGGCGAGAGACCCAGTACTTC